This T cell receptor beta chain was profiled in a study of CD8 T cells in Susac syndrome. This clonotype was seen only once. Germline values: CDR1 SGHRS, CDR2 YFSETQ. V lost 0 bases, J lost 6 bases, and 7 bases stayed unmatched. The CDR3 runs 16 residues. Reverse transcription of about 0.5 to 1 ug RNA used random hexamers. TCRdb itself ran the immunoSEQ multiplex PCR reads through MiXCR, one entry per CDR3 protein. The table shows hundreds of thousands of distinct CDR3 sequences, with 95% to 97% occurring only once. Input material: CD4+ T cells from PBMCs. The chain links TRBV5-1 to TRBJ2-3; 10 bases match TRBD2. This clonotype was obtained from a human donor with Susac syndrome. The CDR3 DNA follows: TGCGCCAGCAGCTTGGCCGGGACTAGCGCTACGGATACGCAGTATTTT. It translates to CASSLAGTSATDTQYF.